This T cell receptor beta chain was profiled in a study of T cell responses to AZD1222 COVID-19 vaccine. Overall study results and limits: Vaccination with two AZD1222 doses was followed by a rise in Spike-specific TCR breadth and depth. White British donors predominated, females outnumbered males, and clonal diversity was possibly underestimated.

Profiled with immunoSEQ multiplex PCR; TCRdb holds only in-frame clones, not every one. The data hold roughly 180,000 clones, with 91% observed a single time. This clone has a handful of counts. Its antigen remains unidentified. An end of the junction does not agree with germline; a read error may underlie this. Specimen: peripheral blood, collected on day 0 of AZD1222 vaccination. This TCR was recovered from an adult in good health.

The CDR3 DNA is TGTGCCAGCAGCTCGGACTACAAGGAGCAGTTCTTC. Translating gives CASSSDYKEQFF. This chain joins TRBV9 and TRBJ2-1; weak D call: TRBD2 (6 bases). CDR1 is SGDLS and CDR2 is YYNGEE in the germline V gene. This CDR3 has 12 residues.